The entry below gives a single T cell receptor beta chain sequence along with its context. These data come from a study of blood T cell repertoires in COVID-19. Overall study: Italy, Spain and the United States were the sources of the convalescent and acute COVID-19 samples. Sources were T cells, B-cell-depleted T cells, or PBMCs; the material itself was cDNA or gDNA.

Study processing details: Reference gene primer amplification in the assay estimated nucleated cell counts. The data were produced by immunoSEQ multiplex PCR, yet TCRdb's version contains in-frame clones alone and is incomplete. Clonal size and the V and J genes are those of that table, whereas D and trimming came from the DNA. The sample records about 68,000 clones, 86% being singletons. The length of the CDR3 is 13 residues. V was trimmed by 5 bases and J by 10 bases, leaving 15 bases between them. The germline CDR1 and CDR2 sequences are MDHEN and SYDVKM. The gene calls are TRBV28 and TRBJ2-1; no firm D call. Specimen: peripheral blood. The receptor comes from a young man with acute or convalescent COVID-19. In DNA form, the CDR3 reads TGTGCCAGCAGTAGAGGTAGTTGGCAGGAGCAGTTCTTC. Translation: CASSRGSWQEQFF.